This T cell receptor (beta chain) was captured in a study of molecular identifiers for immune sequencing clone quantification. Study-wide background: Split five ways in replicates, RNA from about 20,000 or 100,000 naive CD8 cells had four portions sequenced.

This clonotype was seen at least ten times. At one end the junction does not follow the germline gene, possibly because of a read error. The CDR3 length is 14 residues. CDR1 and CDR2 from the germline V gene are SGDLS and YYNGEE. Preparation methods for the bulk TCR libraries were those previously described, with listed TCR primers. TCRdb re-analysed the PCR reads in MiXCR, keeping a single row per CDR3 protein. The sample includes 250,000 to 350,000 distinct CDR3 sequences, about 21% seen only once; the top ten take 0.75% to 0.85%. Source material for naive CD8 libraries was about 19,000 to 1,000,000 sorted cells, with 10%, 30% or 50% RNA.

Sequencing input: naive CD8+ T cells from blood, with Jurkat cell RNA spiked in. Subset reported: FACS-sorted CD8+CD4-CCR7+CD45RA+ naive T cells. This receptor was obtained from a human donor in good health. Some libraries in this study had Jurkat cell RNA spiked in. This sequence joins TRBV9 and TRBJ1-5; D may be TRBD1 (5 bases). CDR3 loop: CASSGGASNQPQHF. CDR3 DNA: TGTGCCAGTAGCGGGGGTGCCAGCAATCAGCCCCAGCATTTT.